Each of the 11 T cell receptor beta chains below was sequenced from the same sample in a study of vaccination effects on CD4 cells after COVID-19. Produced via immunoSEQ multiplex PCR; TCRdb's table is partial and in-frame only. The sample has 26,000 or so clones; 70% to 80% are singletons. Expansion of antigen-specific CD4+ T cells with viral peptide pools was carried out by the ViraFEST assay before sequencing. Culture proceeded for roughly ten days, and CD4+ T cells were then isolated. Documented for the person is a PCR-confirmed SARS-CoV-2 infection occurring between March and December 2020. These TCRs' antigens remain unknown. The specimen comprised CD4+ T cells from PBMCs cultured with HCoV-NL63 spike peptides, sampled before COVID-19 vaccination. All receptors come from a human donor who had a prior SARS-CoV-2 infection.

The chain combines TRBV5-1 with TRBJ2-7; TRBD2 aligns across 8 bases. This CDR3 is 17 amino acids long. Germline V gene lookup returns CDR1 SGHRS and CDR2 YFSETQ. V lost 0 bases, J lost 1 base, and 9 bases stayed unmatched. The CDR3 protein is CASSLGSGGSQSYEQYF. CDR3 in DNA: TGCGCCAGCAGCTTGGGTTCGGGGGGGTCCCAATCCTACGAGCAGTACTTC. The variable domain in full, with the rest retrieved from reference TRBV5-1 and TRBJ2-7, is KAGVTQTPRYLIKTRGQQVTLSCSPISGHRSVSWYQQTPGQGLQFLFEYFSETQRNKGNFPGRFSGRQFSNSRSEMNVSTLELGDSALYLCASSLGSGGSQSYEQYFGPGTRLTVT.

The chain joins TRBV12-2 to TRBJ1-5. TRBV12-2 is a recognized pseudogene. This CDR3 comprises 18 residues. The CDR3 loop reads CASRLRLIGVTANQPQHF. The CDR3, as DNA: TGTGCAAGTCGCTTAAGGTTGATCGGAGTGACCGCCAATCAGCCCCAGCATTTT.

This clone has more than one count but fewer than ten. This sequence joins TRBV10-1 and TRBJ2-7; the D is unclear. The germline CDR1 and CDR2 sequences are WNHNN and SYGVQD (reference sequence). This CDR3 is 19 amino acids long. V lost 6 bases, J lost 2 bases, and 29 bases lay in between. CDR3 nucleotide sequence: TGCGCCAGCAGACCGTGGCCCACTGCATCAAGGGTACCGCCCTACGAGCAGTACTTC. Its protein is CASRPWPTASRVPPYEQYF.

The chain combines TRBV5-6 with TRBJ2-7; TRBD1 matches 7 bases. Germline lookup yields CDR1 SGHDT and CDR2 YYEEEE. This CDR3 comprises 14 residues. With V trimmed by 4 bases and J by 0 bases, 4 bases remained unmatched. DNA for the CDR3: TGTGCCAGCAGCCCGACAGGGTACTCCTACGAGCAGTACTTC. This translates into CASSPTGYSYEQYF.

This rearrangement joins TRBV5-6 to TRBJ1-2, with D perhaps matching TRBD1 (6 bases). V lost 4 bases and J 5 bases, leaving 18 bases between the germline ends. The germline gives CDR1 SGHDT, CDR2 YYEEEE. This CDR3 comprises 15 residues. The CDR3 DNA reads as TGTGCCAGCAGCACACGCAGGGGTTTTCGGTATGGCTACACCTTC. This encodes CASSTRRGFRYGYTF.

This clone was observed a few times. The J gene is TRBJ2-7, the V gene TRBV9, with 10 bases that match TRBD1. The germline CDR1 and CDR2 sequences are SGDLS and YYNGEE. CDR3 size: 18 residues. V shed 5 bases and J 0 bases; nucleotides not matched to a gene: 14. CDR3 loop: CASSSGPGGQGYSYEQYF. CDR3 nucleotides: TGTGCCAGCAGTTCGGGACCTGGGGGACAGGGGTACTCCTACGAGCAGTACTTC.

This chain uses TRBV18 with TRBJ2-4; D is perhaps TRBD2 (6 bases). With 0 bases removed from V and 6 bases from J, the gap between germline ends came to 18 bases. This CDR3 region has 17 residues. Germline values: CDR1 KGHSH, CDR2 LQKENI. The CDR3 reads CASSPPEGPGLLNIQYF. The CDR3 coding sequence is TGTGCCAGCTCACCACCGGAGGGGCCGGGACTCCTAAACATTCAGTACTTC.

This clone is a singleton in its sample. The V gene is TRBV10-3, the J gene TRBJ2-1, with D uncertain. The V gene's germline CDR1 is ENHRY and CDR2 SYGVKD. V was trimmed by 4 bases and J by 5 bases, leaving 3 bases between them. CDR3 length: 11 amino acids. The CDR3 coding sequence is TGTGCCATCAGTGGGGACAATGAGCAGTTCTTC. As protein: CAISGDNEQFF.

This chain links TRBV12-3 or TRBV12-4 with TRBJ2-7, with 8 bases identical to TRBD2. The CDR3 contains 13 residues. The junction had 3 bases not matched to a gene; V was cut back by 6 bases and J by 2 bases. DNA for the CDR3: TGTGCCAGCAGGAGCGGGGGAACCTACGAGCAGTACTTC. Translation gives CASRSGGTYEQYF.

The CDR3, as DNA: TGTGCCAGCAGCGTCCAGGCCGGGGAGCTGTTTTTT. Its translation: CASSVQAGELFF. The rearrangement joins TRBV9 to TRBJ2-2; D not resolved. This CDR3 is built from 12 residues. V was clipped by 2 bases and J by 6 bases, with 5 bases between them. Germline V gene sequence: CDR1 SGDLS, CDR2 YYNGEE.

The genes are TRBV5-1 and TRBJ2-7; perhaps D is TRBD1 or TRBD2 (5 bases each). Germline V gene data show CDR1 as SGHRS and CDR2 as YFSETQ. Trimming took 7 bases from V and 1 from J, leaving 18 bases between them. The CDR3 is 15 amino acids. CDR3 DNA: TGCGCCAGCTGCCCGGTGACAGAGGGGTCCTACGAGCAGTACTTC. It codes for CASCPVTEGSYEQYF.